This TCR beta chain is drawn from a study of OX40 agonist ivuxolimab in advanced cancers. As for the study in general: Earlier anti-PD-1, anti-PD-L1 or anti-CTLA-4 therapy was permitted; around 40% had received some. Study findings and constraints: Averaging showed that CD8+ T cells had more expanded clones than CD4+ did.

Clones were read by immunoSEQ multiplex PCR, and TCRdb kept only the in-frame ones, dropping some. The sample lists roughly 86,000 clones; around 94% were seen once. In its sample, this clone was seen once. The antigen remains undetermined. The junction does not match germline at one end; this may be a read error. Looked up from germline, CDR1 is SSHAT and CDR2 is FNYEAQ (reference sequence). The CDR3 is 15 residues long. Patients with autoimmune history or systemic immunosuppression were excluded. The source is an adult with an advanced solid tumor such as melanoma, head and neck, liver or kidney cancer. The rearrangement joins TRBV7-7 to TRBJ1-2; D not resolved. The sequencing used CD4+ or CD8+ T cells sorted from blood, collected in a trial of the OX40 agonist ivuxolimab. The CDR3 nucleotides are TGTGCTAGCAGCTCTCCCGGTGATTTAATCCATGGCTACACCTTC. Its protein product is CASSSPGDLIHGYTF.